This T cell receptor beta chain was recovered during a study of blood T cell repertoires in COVID-19. Looking at the study overall: Donors in the United States, Italy and Spain gave samples during acute or convalescent COVID-19.

Deletions cut 3 bases from V and 4 bases from J, with 9 bases between. The CDR3 covers 13 residues. The table came from immunoSEQ multiplex PCR; TCRdb's copy has only in-frame clones and leaves some out. This table has about 60,000 clones, over 75% appearing once. Sequenced material: peripheral blood. The V and J genes are TRBV12-3 or TRBV12-4 and TRBJ1-2, with TRBD1 as a possible D gene (6 bases). This clonotype was sampled from a man aged 50 or older with active COVID-19. CDR3 DNA: TGTGCCAGCAGTTTGAGGACAGTCTATGGCTACACCTTC. This codes for CASSLRTVYGYTF.